The TCR beta chain described here comes from a study of blood T cell repertoires in COVID-19. In the study's own analysis: Reference gene primer amplification gave estimated nucleated cell counts. Assay: immunoSEQ multiplex PCR; the TCRdb copy retains only in-frame clones and omits some. V and J calls and clone size are copied from that table; D and trimming were computed from the DNA. The data show about 440,000 clones, approximately 89% seen once. This sequence was found in a woman aged 45-65 years with COVID-19, enrolled during active disease. What was sequenced was peripheral blood.

The CDR3, as DNA: TGCGCCAGCAGCTTGATACCCCTTGGTGCGGACGGGGAGCTGTTTTTT. Its protein is CASSLIPLGADGELFF. This chain joins TRBV5-1 and TRBJ2-2; D unclear. V gave up 1 base and J gave up 7 bases, with 17 bases separating them. The CDR3 contains 16 residues. Per the germline V gene, CDR1 is SGHRS and CDR2 is YFSETQ.